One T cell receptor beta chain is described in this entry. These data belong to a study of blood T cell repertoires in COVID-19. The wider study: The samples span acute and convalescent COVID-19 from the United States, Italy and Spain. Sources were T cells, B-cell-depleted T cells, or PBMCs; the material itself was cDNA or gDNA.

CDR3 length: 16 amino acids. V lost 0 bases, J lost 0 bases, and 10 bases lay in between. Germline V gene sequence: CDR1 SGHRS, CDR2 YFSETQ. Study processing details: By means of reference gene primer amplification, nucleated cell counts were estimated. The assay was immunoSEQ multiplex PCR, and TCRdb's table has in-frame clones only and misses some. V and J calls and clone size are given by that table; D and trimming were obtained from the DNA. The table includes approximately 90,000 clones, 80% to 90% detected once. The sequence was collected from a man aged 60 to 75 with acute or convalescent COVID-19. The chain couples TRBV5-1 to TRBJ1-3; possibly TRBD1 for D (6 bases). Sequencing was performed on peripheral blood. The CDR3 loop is CASSLAGQSSGNTIYF. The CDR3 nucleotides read TGCGCCAGCAGCTTGGCCGGACAGAGCTCTGGAAACACCATATATTTT.